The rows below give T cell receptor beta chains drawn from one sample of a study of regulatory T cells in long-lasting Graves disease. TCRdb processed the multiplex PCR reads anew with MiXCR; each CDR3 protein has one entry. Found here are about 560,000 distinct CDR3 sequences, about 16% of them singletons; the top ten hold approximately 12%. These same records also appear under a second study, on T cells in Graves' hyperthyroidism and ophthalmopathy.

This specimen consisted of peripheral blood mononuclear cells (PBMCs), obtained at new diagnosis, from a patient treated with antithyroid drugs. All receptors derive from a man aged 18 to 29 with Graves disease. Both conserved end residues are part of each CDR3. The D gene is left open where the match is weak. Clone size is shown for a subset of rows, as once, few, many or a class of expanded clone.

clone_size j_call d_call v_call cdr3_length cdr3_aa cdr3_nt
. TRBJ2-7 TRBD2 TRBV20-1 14 CSASVGEGLYEQYF TGCAGTGCTAGTGTGGGGGAGGGCCTCTACGAGCAGTACTTC
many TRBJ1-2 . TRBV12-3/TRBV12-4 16 CASIFTGQGSGYGYTF TGTGCCAGCATATTCACGGGGCAGGGGTCGGGATATGGCTACACCTTC
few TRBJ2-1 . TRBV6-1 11 CASKGGGEQFF TGTGCCAGCAAGGGCGGGGGCGAGCAGTTCTTC
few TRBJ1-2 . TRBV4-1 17 CASSQGTRGQGIYGYTF TGCGCCAGCAGCCAAGGAACCCGGGGGCAGGGGATCTATGGCTACACCTTC
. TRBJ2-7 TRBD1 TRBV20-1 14 CSALGTGGTYEQYF TGCAGTGCCCTGGGGACAGGGGGTACCTACGAGCAGTACTTC
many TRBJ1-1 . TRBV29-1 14 CSTRDYRGNTEAFF TGCAGCACCCGGGACTATCGAGGGAACACTGAAGCTTTCTTT
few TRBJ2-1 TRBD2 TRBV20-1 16 CSAYPGLAGGASEQFF TGCAGTGCTTATCCGGGACTAGCGGGGGGGGCGTCTGAGCAGTTCTTC
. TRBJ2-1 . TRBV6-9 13 CASSYDSSNEQFF TGTGCCAGCAGTTACGATTCTAGCAATGAGCAGTTCTTC
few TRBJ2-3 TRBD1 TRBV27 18 CASRYRGTTILPTDTQYF TGTGCCAGCAGGTACAGGGGCACGACGATACTACCCACAGATACGCAGTATTTT
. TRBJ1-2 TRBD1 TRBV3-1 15 CASSPHETGNYGYTF TGTGCCAGCAGCCCACATGAGACAGGGAACTATGGCTACACCTTC
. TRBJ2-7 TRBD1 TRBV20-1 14 CSGFHPGQAGEQYF TGCAGTGGCTTTCACCCGGGACAGGCGGGCGAGCAGTACTTC
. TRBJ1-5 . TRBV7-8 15 CASSLGTTNNQPQHF TGTGCCAGCAGCTTAGGTACCACGAACAATCAGCCCCAGCATTTT
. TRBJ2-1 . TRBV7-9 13 CASSLGGFNEQFF TGTGCCAGCAGCTTAGGAGGGTTTAATGAGCAGTTCTTC
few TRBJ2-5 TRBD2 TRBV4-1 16 CASSHPESGNQETQYF TGCGCCAGCAGCCACCCGGAGAGCGGGAACCAAGAGACCCAGTACTTC
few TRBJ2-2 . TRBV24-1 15 CATSDATRNTGELFF TGTGCCACCAGTGATGCAACTCGCAACACCGGGGAGCTGTTTTTT
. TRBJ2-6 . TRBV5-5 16 CASSAIPGAGANVLTF TGTGCCAGCAGCGCAATACCAGGGGCTGGGGCCAACGTCCTGACTTTC